This entry lists 15 T cell receptor beta chains sequenced from one sample in a study of T cell repertoires in cytomegalovirus infection. These receptors are not linked to any known antigen. TCRdb used MiXCR to reprocess the reads, holding one entry per CDR3 protein. The sample includes 35,000 or so distinct CDR3 sequences, 40% to 65% of them seen just once. Sequences were derived from CD8+ T cells from cultured PBMCs, sampled from culture after CMV antigen stimulation. The source of these receptors is a human donor in good health (CMV status not recorded). Some clones in this sample may be carry-over from other donors' samples.

J is TRBJ2-1 and V is TRBV7-9; D is unresolved. The length of the CDR3 is 11 residues. The V end lost 5 bases, the J end lost 10 bases, and 9 bases lay between the germline ends. CDR1 is SEHNR, CDR2 FQNEAQ, per germline (reference sequence). This chain's CDR3 is CASSPSREQFF. As DNA, the CDR3 is TGTGCCAGCAGCCCCAGCCGGGAGCAGTTCTTC.

There are a few counts of this clonotype. This rearrangement joins TRBV7-6 to TRBJ2-7, with D tentatively TRBD2 (6 bases). The CDR3 has 15 residues. Germline assignment: CDR1 SGHVS and CDR2 FNYEAQ. With 4 bases removed from V and 4 bases from J, the gap between germline ends came to 17 bases. Here the CDR3 reads CASSSLGGWNYEQYF. Written as DNA, the CDR3 is TGTGCCAGCAGCTCCTTGGGGGGATGGAATTACGAGCAGTACTTC.

This clonotype was observed a handful of times. The chain employs TRBV6-8 and TRBJ2-5; D might be TRBD1 or TRBD2, each matching 5 bases. The CDR3 consists of 16 residues. CDR1 is MNHGY, CDR2 SAAAGT, per germline. Trimming left V 5 bases short and J 0 bases short, with 16 bases between. In nucleotides, the CDR3 is TGTGCCAGCAGTCCCTCCGGGACGGCCTACCAAGAGACCCAGTACTTC. It specifies CASSPSGTAYQETQYF.

This clonotype showed up just a few times. CDR3 residues: CASSFKASGDQPQHF. CDR3 sequence (DNA): TGTGCCAGCAGCTTTAAGGCCTCAGGCGACCAGCCCCAGCATTTT. The genes are TRBV7-2 and TRBJ1-5, with D unclear. The CDR3 runs 15 residues. V lost 3 bases and J lost 7, with 16 bases in between. From germline, CDR1 is SGHTA and CDR2 FQGNSA.

The chain recombines TRBV7-2 with TRBJ2-6; D perhaps matches TRBD1 (6 bases). This CDR3 has 19 residues. The V gene's germline CDR1 is SGHTA and CDR2 FQGNSA. Trimming removed 4 bases at V and 1 base at J, with 20 bases between. CDR3 nucleotide sequence: TGTGCCAGCAGCTCTAAGGCCTGGGGGCGCCCTTCTGGGGCCAACGTCCTGACTTTC. Translating gives CASSSKAWGRPSGANVLTF.

V gene TRBV3-1 combines with J gene TRBJ2-3, with no clear D. Trimming removed 0 bases at V and 0 bases at J, with 10 bases between. In germline, CDR1 is LGHDT, CDR2 YNNKEL (reference sequence). The CDR3 is 16 residues long. CDR3 bases: TGTGCCAGCAGCCAAGAAAGAGGACCAAGCACAGATACGCAGTATTTT. This encodes CASSQERGPSTDTQYF.

The CDR3 DNA is TGTGCCAGCAGTTACGGTTTCGGGAATGGCTACACCTTC. As protein: CASSYGFGNGYTF. The chain joins TRBV27 to TRBJ1-2; D is unclear. This CDR3 comprises 13 residues. With 4 bases removed from V and 6 bases from J, the gap between germline ends came to 12 bases. Germline assignment: CDR1 MNHEY and CDR2 SMNVEV (reference sequence).

The count of this clonotype is one. At one boundary the junction diverges from the germline segment, which might be a read error. V is TRBV7-9 and J is TRBJ2-1; D gene ambiguous. CDR3 size: 16 residues. Germline V gene lookup returns CDR1 SEHNR and CDR2 FQNEAQ (reference sequence). In DNA, the CDR3 is TGTGACAGCAGCTTGTTGGTGATATCCACCTACAATGAGCAGGTCTTC. This gives the protein CDSSLLVISTYNEQVF. Variable domain in full (rest from reference TRBV7-9 and TRBJ2-1): DTGVSQNPRHKITKRGQNVTFRCDPISEHNRLYWYRQTLGQGPEFLTYFQNEAQLEKSRLLSDRFSAERPKGSFSTLEIQRTEQGDSAMYLCDSSLLVISTYNEQVFGPGTRLTVL.

This chain links TRBV10-3 with TRBJ2-1; 7 bases match TRBD1. Germline assignment: CDR1 ENHRY and CDR2 SYGVKD. There are 16 residues in the CDR3. Trimming cost V 2 bases and J 5 bases; bases outside gene matches: 9. CDR3 nucleotides: TGTGCCATCAGTGAGCCGGACAGGACATCTAACAATGAGCAGTTCTTC. Translated: CAISEPDRTSNNEQFF.

CDR3 sequence (DNA): TGCGCCAGCAGCCTACAGGGAGGGAGGACCTCTTATGAAAAACTGTTTTTT. Translation gives CASSLQGGRTSYEKLFF. The J gene is TRBJ1-4, the V gene TRBV4-3, with D possibly TRBD1 on 6 matching bases. Germline CDR1 and CDR2: LGHNA and YSLEER. CDR3 length: 17 amino acids. Deletions cut 4 bases from V and 6 bases from J, with 21 bases between.

This chain links TRBV20-1 with TRBJ1-5; D is possibly TRBD1 (6 bases). With 5 bases removed from V and 3 bases from J, the gap between germline ends came to 20 bases. Per germline, CDR1 DFQATT and CDR2 SNEGSKA (reference sequence). This CDR3 has 16 amino acids. The CDR3 DNA is TGCAGTGCTGGGGGGCCCTACAGCTTACACAATCAGCCCCAGCATTTT. Translation gives CSAGGPYSLHNQPQHF.

This clonotype was counted many times. This rearrangement joins TRBV11-2 to TRBJ2-3; no firm D call. The CDR3 has 16 residues. Germline CDR1 and CDR2: SGHAT and FQNNGV. V gave up 4 bases and J gave up 1 base, with 15 bases separating them. The CDR3 sequence is CASSSTTSDRTDTQYF. Here the CDR3 DNA reads TGTGCCAGCAGCTCAACAACCTCGGACCGCACAGATACGCAGTATTTT.

The chain employs TRBV6-5 and TRBJ2-2, with no clear D. Germline CDR1 MNHEY, CDR2 SVGAGI. The ends were cut back, 8 bases at V and 1 base at J, with 17 bases in the middle. This CDR3 contains 16 residues. The CDR3 nucleotides read TGTGCCAGCCTGCCCGCGGACCGTGTGAACACCGGGGAGCTGTTTTTT. Its translation: CASLPADRVNTGELFF.

This clonotype is a singleton in its sample. The gene calls are TRBV4-1 and TRBJ2-5; tentatively, D is TRBD1 (6 bases). Looked up from germline, CDR1 is MGHRA and CDR2 is YSYEKL. CDR3 length: 15 amino acids. V lost 5 bases and J lost 5, with 18 bases in between. The CDR3 here is CASSSRGGSVETQYF. For the CDR3, the DNA is TGCGCCAGCAGCTCCCGAGGGGGATCTGTGGAGACCCAGTACTTC.

The V call is TRBV19, the J call TRBJ2-1; 9 nucleotides match TRBD2. This CDR3 has 17 amino acids. V trimming: 5 bases; J trimming: 10 bases; junction bases outside the gene matches: 18. Germline V gene lookup returns CDR1 LNHDA and CDR2 SQIVND (reference sequence). CDR3 coding DNA: TGTGCCAGTAGTTTCCCCTTGCTAGCGGGAAGGTCCTACGAGCAGTTCTTC. Encoded protein: CASSFPLLAGRSYEQFF.